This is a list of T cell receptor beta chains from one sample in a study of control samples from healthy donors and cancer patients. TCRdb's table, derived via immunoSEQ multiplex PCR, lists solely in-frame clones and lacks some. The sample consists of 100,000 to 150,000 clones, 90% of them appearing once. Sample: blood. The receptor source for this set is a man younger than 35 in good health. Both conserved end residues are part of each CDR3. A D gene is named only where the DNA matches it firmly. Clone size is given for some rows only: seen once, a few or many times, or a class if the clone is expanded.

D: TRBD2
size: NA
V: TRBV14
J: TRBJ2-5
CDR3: CASSLIAGVQETQYF

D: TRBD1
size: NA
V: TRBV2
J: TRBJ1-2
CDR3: CASSEGTAGGYTF

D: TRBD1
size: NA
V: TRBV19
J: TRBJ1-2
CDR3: CASSPGTGDNYGYTF

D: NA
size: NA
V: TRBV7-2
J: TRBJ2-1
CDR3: CASSLGPEGNEQFF

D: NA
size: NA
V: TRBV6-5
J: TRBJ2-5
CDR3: CASSYNDNGDQYF

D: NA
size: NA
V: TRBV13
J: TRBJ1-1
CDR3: CASSLGGALGNEAFF

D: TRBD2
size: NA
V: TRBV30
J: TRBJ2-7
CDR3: CAWVRGGFHEQYF

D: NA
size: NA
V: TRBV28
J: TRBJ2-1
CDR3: CASSLSSYNEQFF

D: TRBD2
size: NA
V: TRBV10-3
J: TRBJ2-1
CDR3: CAIAGTSGRFGSYNEQFF

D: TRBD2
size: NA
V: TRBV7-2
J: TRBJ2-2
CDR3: CASTPAGGKSGELFF

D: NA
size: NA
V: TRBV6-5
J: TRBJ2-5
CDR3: CASSYSNGQETQYF

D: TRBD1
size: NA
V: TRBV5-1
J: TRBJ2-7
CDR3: CASSSSPGTGDSYEQYF

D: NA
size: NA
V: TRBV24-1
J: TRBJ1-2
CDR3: CATSEAGRGGYTF

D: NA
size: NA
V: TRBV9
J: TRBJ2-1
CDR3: CASSGEVGTGSYNEQFF

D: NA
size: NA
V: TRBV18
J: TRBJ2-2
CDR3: CASSPVDTNTGELFF

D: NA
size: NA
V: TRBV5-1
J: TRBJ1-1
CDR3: CASSLVDNRETEAFF

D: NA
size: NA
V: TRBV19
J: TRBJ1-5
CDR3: CASSTRGASLEGPQHF

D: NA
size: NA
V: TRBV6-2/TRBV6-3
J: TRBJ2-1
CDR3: CASSSIPPGDEQFF

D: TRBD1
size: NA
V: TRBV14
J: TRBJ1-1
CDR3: CASSPGTGENTEAFF

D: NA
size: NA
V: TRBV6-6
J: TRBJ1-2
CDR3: CASSFEDPNLYGYTF

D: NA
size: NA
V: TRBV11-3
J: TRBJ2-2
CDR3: CASSLYGAGPGELFF

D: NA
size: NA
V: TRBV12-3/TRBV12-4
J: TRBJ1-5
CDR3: CASSLRGQPQHF

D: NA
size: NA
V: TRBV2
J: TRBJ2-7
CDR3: CASSELGRLYEQYF

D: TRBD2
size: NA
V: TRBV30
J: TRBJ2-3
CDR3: CAWIPSGYSTDTQYF

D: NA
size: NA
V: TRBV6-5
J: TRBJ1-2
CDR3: CASKGAGYGYTF

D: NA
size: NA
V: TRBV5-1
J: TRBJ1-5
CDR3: CASSLDGDEGQPQHF

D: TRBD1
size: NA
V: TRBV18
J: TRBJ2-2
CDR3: CASSPTGTGSPGELFF

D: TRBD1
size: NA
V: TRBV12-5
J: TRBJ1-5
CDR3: CASGLVGQVLNQPQHF

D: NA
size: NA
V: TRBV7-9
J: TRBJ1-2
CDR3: CASSQTGTVNYGYTF

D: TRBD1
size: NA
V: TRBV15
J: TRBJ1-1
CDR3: CATSRDLQVGTGERNTEAFF

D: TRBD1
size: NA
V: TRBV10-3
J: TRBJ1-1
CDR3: CAISESGQGATEAFF

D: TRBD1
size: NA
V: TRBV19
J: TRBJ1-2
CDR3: CASTSRGNDYGYTF

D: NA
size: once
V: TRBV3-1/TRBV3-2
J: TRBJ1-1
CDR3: CASSPREVTEAFF

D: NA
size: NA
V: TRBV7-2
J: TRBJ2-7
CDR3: CASSRTGTESYEQYF

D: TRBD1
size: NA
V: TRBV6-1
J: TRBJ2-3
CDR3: CASSEPGGSSTDTQYF

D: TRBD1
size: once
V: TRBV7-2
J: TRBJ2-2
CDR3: CASSPGTGHTGELFF

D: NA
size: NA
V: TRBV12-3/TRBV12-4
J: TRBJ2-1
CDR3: CASSSPIIEQFF

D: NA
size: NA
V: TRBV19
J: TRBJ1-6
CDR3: CASSEERSPLHF

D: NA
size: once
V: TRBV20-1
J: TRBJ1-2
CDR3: CSASWPLQVGYTF

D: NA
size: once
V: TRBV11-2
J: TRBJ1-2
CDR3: CASSLEGAWGYTF

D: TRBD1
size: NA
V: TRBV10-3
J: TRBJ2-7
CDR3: CAINPGQGATYEQYF

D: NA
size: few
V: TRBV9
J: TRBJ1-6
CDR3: CASSVELKNSPLHF

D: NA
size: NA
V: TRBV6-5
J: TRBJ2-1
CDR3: CASRGGFRNEQFF

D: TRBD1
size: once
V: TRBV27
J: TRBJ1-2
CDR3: CASRGGQGGGYTF

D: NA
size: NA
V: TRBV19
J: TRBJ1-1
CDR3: CASSAGRIAEAFF

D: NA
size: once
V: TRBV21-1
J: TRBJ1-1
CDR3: CASSPVWGNTEAFF

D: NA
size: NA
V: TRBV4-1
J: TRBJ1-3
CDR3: CASSQVVAHTIYF

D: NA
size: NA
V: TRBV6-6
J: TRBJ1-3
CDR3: CASDGGRGNTIYF

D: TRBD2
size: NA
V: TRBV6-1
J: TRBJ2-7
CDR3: CASSEGGGGDEQYF

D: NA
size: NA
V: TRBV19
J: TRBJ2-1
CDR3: CASSLGVTRGGNEQFF

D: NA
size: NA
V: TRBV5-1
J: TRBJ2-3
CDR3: CASSLEGTDTQYF

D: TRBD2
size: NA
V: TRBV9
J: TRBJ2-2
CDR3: CASSVGLAGANGELFF

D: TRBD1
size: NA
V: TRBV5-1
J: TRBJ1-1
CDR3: CASRPRGLMNTEAFF

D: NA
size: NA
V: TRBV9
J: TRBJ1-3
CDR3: CASSVEGATGNTIYF

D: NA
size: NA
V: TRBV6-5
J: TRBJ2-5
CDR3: CASSYGYSTQETQYF